This TCR beta chain came from a study of OX40 agonist ivuxolimab in advanced cancers. Study-level information: Treatment received earlier with anti-PD-1, anti-PD-L1 or anti-CTLA-4 agents was allowed, and over 30% had some.

Generated by immunoSEQ multiplex PCR, the TCRdb table keeps only in-frame clones and is missing some. The sample shows 99,000 or so clones, approximately 94% of them seen only once. Study-level findings and limits: Still undetermined is the antigen specificity of the expanded peripheral T cells.

Worth noting for this clone: What it binds is unknown.

Blood draws occurred at baseline, cycle 4 day 1, and cycle 7 day 1. Per the germline V gene, CDR1 is MGHDK and CDR2 is SYGVNS. The CDR3 runs 15 residues. The V segment lost 4 bases and the J segment 5 bases; nucleotides outside the gene matches: 8. The sequence derives from an adult with an advanced solid tumor such as melanoma, head and neck, liver or kidney cancer. The sample in question was CD4+ or CD8+ T cells sorted from blood, obtained in a trial of the OX40 agonist ivuxolimab. This chain connects TRBV25-1 to TRBJ2-5, with 9 positions matching TRBD1. The CDR3 spells CASSGETGGWETQYF. The CDR3 DNA sequence: TGTGCCAGCAGTGGGGAGACAGGGGGTTGGGAGACCCAGTACTTC.